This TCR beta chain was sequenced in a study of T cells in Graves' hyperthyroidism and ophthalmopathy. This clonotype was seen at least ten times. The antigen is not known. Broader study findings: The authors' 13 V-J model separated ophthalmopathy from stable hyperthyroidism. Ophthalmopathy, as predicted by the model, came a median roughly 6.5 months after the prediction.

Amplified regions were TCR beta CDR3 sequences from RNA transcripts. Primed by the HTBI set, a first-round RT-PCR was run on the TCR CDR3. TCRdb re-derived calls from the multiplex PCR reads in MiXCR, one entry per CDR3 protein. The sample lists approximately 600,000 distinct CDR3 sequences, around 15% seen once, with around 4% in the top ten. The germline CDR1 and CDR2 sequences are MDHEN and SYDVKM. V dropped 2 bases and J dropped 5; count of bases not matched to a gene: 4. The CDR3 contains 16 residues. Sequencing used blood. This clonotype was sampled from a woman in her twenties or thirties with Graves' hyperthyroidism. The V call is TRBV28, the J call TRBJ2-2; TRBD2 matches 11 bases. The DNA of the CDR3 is TGTGCCAGCAGTTTAAGACTAGCGGGAATGACCGGGGAGCTGTTTTTT. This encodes CASSLRLAGMTGELFF.